This passage covers 23 T cell receptor beta chains from one sample sequenced in a study of radiotherapy plus CTLA-4 blockade in lung cancer. The table came from immunoSEQ multiplex PCR; TCRdb's copy has only in-frame clones and leaves some out. The table includes 39,000 or so clones, about 73% detected once. The sample was peripheral blood, taken from a patient treated with radiotherapy plus ipilimumab. The source of these receptors is a human donor with non-small cell lung cancer who had stable disease on radiotherapy plus ipilimumab.

The CDR3: CASGSPNEQFF. Here the CDR3 DNA reads TGTGCCAGCGGGTCCCCCAATGAGCAGTTCTTC. V and J are TRBV6-1 and TRBJ2-1, with D hard to call. Trimming pared 8 bases from V and 6 bases from J, leaving 8 bases between. This CDR3 is 11 amino acids long. Germline-derived CDR1 and CDR2 are MNHNS and SASEGT.

The chain recombines TRBV12-5 with TRBJ2-3, with 7 bases aligning to TRBD1. The CDR3 has 14 residues. V gave up 5 bases and J gave up 2 bases; unmatched junction bases: 4. The germline V gene has CDR1 LGHNT and CDR2 FRNRAP. The CDR3 protein is CASGGDSTTDTQYF. The CDR3 DNA follows: TGTGCTAGTGGTGGGGACAGCACCACAGATACGCAGTATTTT.

The chain has TRBV7-8 and TRBJ1-5; the D gene is possibly TRBD1 (5 bases). CDR3 length: 18 residues. Germline loops: CDR1 SGHVS, CDR2 FQNEAQ. The V end lost 2 bases, the J end lost 2 bases, and 19 bases lay between the germline ends. The CDR3 loop reads CASSLITGDGIGNQPQHF. The CDR3 coding sequence is TGTGCCAGCAGCTTAATTACTGGGGACGGTATCGGCAATCAGCCCCAGCATTTT.

A single count supports this clone. This chain uses TRBV11-2 with TRBJ2-7; the D is unclear. V was shortened by 6 bases and J by 4 bases, with 16 bases between the two germline ends. This CDR3 is 14 amino acids long. CDR1 is SGHAT, CDR2 FQNNGV, per germline. The CDR3 nucleotides are TGTGCCAGCAGTCGAGACACCTTGGTGTACGAGCAGTACTTC. Translated, it gives CASSRDTLVYEQYF.

J is TRBJ2-3 and V is TRBV5-4; no reliable D call. The CDR3 has 14 amino acids. V was cut by 0 bases and J by 1 base, with 6 bases left in between. CDR1 is SGHNT and CDR2 is YYREEE in the germline V gene (reference sequence). CDR3 protein: CASSLGHRTDTQYF. CDR3 in DNA: TGTGCCAGCAGCTTGGGACACCGCACAGATACGCAGTATTTT.

The chain couples TRBV6-6 to TRBJ2-7; 9 bases match TRBD2. The CDR3 extends over 14 amino acids. Germline CDR1 and CDR2: MNHNY and SVGAGI (reference sequence). V was pared by 4 bases and J by 2 bases, with 3 bases of the junction left unmatched. Written as DNA, the CDR3 is TGTGCCAGCAGTTTAGCGGGGGCGACCTACGAGCAGTACTTC. Translation gives CASSLAGATYEQYF.

V gene TRBV19 combines with J gene TRBJ1-2; TRBD1 aligns across 9 bases. CDR1 LNHDA and CDR2 SQIVND come from the germline V gene (reference sequence). The CDR3 sequence is 15 residues long. V lost 9 bases to trimming and J lost 3 bases; unmatched junction nucleotides: 11. The CDR3 reads CASAGTGWVDYGYTF. The CDR3 DNA is TGTGCCAGCGCCGGGACAGGGTGGGTAGACTATGGCTACACCTTC.

Here the CDR3 DNA reads TGCGCCAGCAGTGCCCTGGGACAGGGGACGAACACCGGGGAGCTGTTTTTT. Its translation is CASSALGQGTNTGELFF. The rearrangement links TRBV10-1 to TRBJ2-2, with 10 bases lining up with TRBD1. Germline V CDR1 and CDR2: WNHNN, SYGVQD (reference sequence). V trimming: 4 bases; J trimming: 0 bases; junction bases outside the gene matches: 5. CDR3 length: 17 amino acids.

The table lists this clone with a few counts. This chain links TRBV5-5 with TRBJ1-1; D unresolved. The length of the CDR3 is 13 residues. The V end was cut by 6 bases, the J end by 1 base, with 10 bases between. Germline V gives CDR1 SGHKS, CDR2 YYEKEE (reference sequence). Written as DNA, the CDR3 is TGTGCCAGCATGCTGTGGGGGAACACTGAAGCTTTCTTT. It yields the protein CASMLWGNTEAFF. Drawing the rest from reference TRBV5-5 and TRBJ1-1, the complete variable domain is DAGVTQSPTHLIKTRGQQVTLRCSPISGHKSVSWYQQVLGQGPQFIFQYYEKEERGRGNFPDRFSARQFPNYSSELNVNALLLGDSALYLCASMLWGNTEAFFGQGTRLTVV.

This rearrangement joins TRBV28 to TRBJ2-7, with D perhaps matching TRBD1 (6 bases). The CDR3 covers 15 residues. V was trimmed by 5 bases and J by 2 bases, leaving 16 bases between them. CDR1 and CDR2 from the germline V gene are MDHEN and SYDVKM. The CDR3 spells CASSDTRGTTYEQYV. The CDR3 nucleotides are TGTGCCAGCAGTGATACTAGGGGGACCACCTACGAGCAGTACGTC.

The sample holds one count of this clone. This sample includes further DNA sequences coding for the same CDR3. The DNA for the CDR3 is TGTGCCAGCAGCGTATTGCCGTCCTACAATGAGCAGTTCTTC. Translated, it gives CASSVLPSYNEQFF. The chain couples TRBV9 to TRBJ2-1; D is uncertain. V was clipped by 1 base and J by 1 base, with 6 bases between them. Germline V gene sequence: CDR1 SGDLS, CDR2 YYNGEE. The CDR3 covers 14 residues.

The rearrangement links TRBV18 to TRBJ1-2; the D is unclear. This CDR3 is built from 13 residues. V dropped 2 bases and J dropped 4 bases, with 8 bases sitting between them. Germline V CDR1 and CDR2: KGHSH, LQKENI. This CDR3 reads CASSPGVSYGYTF. CDR3 sequence (DNA): TGTGCCAGCTCACCAGGGGTTAGCTATGGCTACACCTTC.

V usage is TRBV7-3 and J usage is TRBJ1-1; 9 nucleotides match TRBD1. Germline CDR1 is SGHTA and CDR2 is FQGTGA. The CDR3 spans 14 residues. V lost 5 bases to trimming and J lost 5 bases; unmatched junction nucleotides: 6. The CDR3 DNA sequence: TGTGCCAGCAGCCGAGGGACAGGGAAAACTGAAGCTTTCTTT. The encoded protein is CASSRGTGKTEAFF.

The rearrangement uses TRBV6-5 and TRBJ1-1; 11 nucleotides agree with TRBD1. V lost 5 bases to trimming and J lost 6 bases; unmatched junction nucleotides: 5. Per germline, CDR1 MNHEY and CDR2 SVGAGI. The CDR3 runs 14 residues. The CDR3 protein is CASSQGQGASEAFF. The CDR3 bases are TGTGCCAGCAGTCAAGGACAGGGGGCGTCTGAAGCTTTCTTT.

The gene calls are TRBV29-1 and TRBJ1-1, with 7 bases that match TRBD1. Trimming took 6 bases from V and 3 from J; bases not matched to a gene: 1. The V gene's germline CDR1 is SQVTM and CDR2 ANQGSEA. The CDR3 is 11 residues long. The CDR3 spells CSVGGYTEAFF. The CDR3 coding sequence is TGCAGCGTAGGGGGCTACACTGAAGCTTTCTTT.

The genes are TRBV10-3 and TRBJ2-7; D possibly corresponds to TRBD2 (5 bases). This CDR3 has 12 amino acids. Trimming stripped 3 bases from V and 6 bases from J, with 9 bases between. The V gene's germline CDR1 is ENHRY and CDR2 SYGVKD. CDR3 loop: CAISDRGPEQYF. The CDR3 DNA reads as TGTGCCATCAGTGACAGAGGGCCCGAGCAGTACTTC.

The chain has TRBV30 and TRBJ1-4; 7 nucleotides line up with TRBD1. The CDR3 sequence is 18 residues long. V lost 3 bases to trimming and J lost 0 bases; unmatched junction nucleotides: 13. The germline V gene has CDR1 GTSNPN and CDR2 SVGIG (reference sequence). The CDR3 DNA is TGTGCCTGGAGCCTAGGGACAGACATACTTGCAACTAATGAAAAACTGTTTTTT. The encoded protein is CAWSLGTDILATNEKLFF.

This clone appeared a single time. The V call is TRBV2, the J call TRBJ1-5, with unresolved D. This CDR3 is 15 amino acids long. Germline lookup yields CDR1 SNHLY and CDR2 FYNNEI. Trimming stripped 2 bases from V and 0 bases from J, with 8 bases between. CDR3 bases: TGTGCCAGCAGTGAATTTTGGCATAGCAATCAGCCCCAGCATTTT. Its translation: CASSEFWHSNQPQHF.

The chain is built from TRBV18 and TRBJ1-1, with unresolved D. Germline lookup yields CDR1 KGHSH and CDR2 LQKENI. There are 13 residues in the CDR3. Trimming took 2 bases from V and 1 from J, leaving 5 bases between them. CDR3 residues: CASSPGQNTEAFF. DNA of the CDR3: TGTGCCAGCTCACCAGGTCAGAACACTGAAGCTTTCTTT.

This rearrangement joins TRBV25-1 to TRBJ1-2, with TRBD1 matching 10 bases. The CDR3 sequence is 15 residues long. After removal of 4 bases from V and 7 bases from J, the junction contained 9 bases not matched to a gene. The germline V gene encodes CDR1 MGHDK and CDR2 SYGVNS. CDR3 sequence (DNA): TGTGCCAGCAGTGGCCGGGACAGGGGTTCATCTGGCTACACCTTC. This encodes CASSGRDRGSSGYTF.

This clone was counted once. The chain recombines TRBV21-1 with TRBJ1-1. TRBV21-1 has pseudogene status. The CDR3 runs 11 residues. The CDR3 region has the DNA TGTGCCAGCGATGGGGGGGCAGGAGCTTTCTTT. It codes for CASDGGAGAFF.

The V gene is TRBV5-1, the J gene TRBJ2-5, with no clear D. V lost 5 bases and J lost 2, with 4 bases in between. Germline loops: CDR1 SGHRS, CDR2 YFSETQ. The CDR3 contains 11 residues. The CDR3 sequence is CASRLQETQYF. In nucleotides, the CDR3 is TGCGCCAGCAGGCTACAAGAGACCCAGTACTTC.

The chain has TRBV5-6 and TRBJ2-1, with a tentative D call TRBD2 (6 bases). Trimming left V 2 bases short and J 4 bases short, with 10 bases between. CDR1 is SGHDT and CDR2 is YYEEEE in the germline V gene. The CDR3 has 14 amino acids. CDR3 DNA: TGTGCCAGCAGCTTTCCGGGGACTTACAATGAGCAGTTCTTC. Amino acid sequence: CASSFPGTYNEQFF.